Here is one TCR beta chain with its context. The CDR3 spans 15 residues. Germline-derived CDR1 and CDR2 are KGHDR and SFDVKD. The germline V and J ends were trimmed by 3 bases and 5 bases, with 13 bases remaining between them. As handled by the study authors: Scientists estimated how many nucleated cells there were by amplifying reference gene primers. TCRdb's copy holds only in-frame clones and misses some; the assay was immunoSEQ multiplex PCR. V and J calls plus clone size are reproduced from that table; the DNA served to infer D and trimming. The table shows approximately 90,000 clones, with under 85% occurring only once. The data originate from a study of blood T cell repertoires in COVID-19. Across the study: Acute and convalescent COVID-19 specimens originated in the United States, Italy and Spain.

This chain connects TRBV24-1 to TRBJ2-1; weak D call: TRBD1 (5 bases). The sequenced sample consisted of peripheral blood. This sequence originates from a human donor in a cohort sampled during active COVID-19. The CDR3, as DNA: TGTGCCACCAGTGATGCAACGGCAGGGAACAATGAGCAGTTCTTC. It codes for CATSDATAGNNEQFF.